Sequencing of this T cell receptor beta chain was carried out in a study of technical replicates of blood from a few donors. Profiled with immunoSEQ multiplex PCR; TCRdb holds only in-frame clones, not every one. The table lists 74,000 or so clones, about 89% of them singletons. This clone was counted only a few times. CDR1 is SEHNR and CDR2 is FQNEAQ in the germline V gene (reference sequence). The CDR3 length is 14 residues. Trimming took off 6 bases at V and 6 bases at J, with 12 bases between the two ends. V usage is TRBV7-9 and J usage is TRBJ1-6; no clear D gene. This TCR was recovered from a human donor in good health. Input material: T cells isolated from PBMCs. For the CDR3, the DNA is TGTGCCAGCAGATTAACGGGAGGTAATTCACCCCTCCACTTT. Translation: CASRLTGGNSPLHF. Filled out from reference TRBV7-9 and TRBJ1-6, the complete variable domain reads DTGVSQNPRHKITKRGQNVTFRCDPISEHNRLYWYRQTLGQGPEFLTYFQNEAQLEKSRLLSDRFSAERPKGSFSTLEIQRTEQGDSAMYLCASRLTGGNSPLHFGNGTRLTVT.